The rows below give T cell receptor beta chains drawn from one sample of a study of CD8 T cells in ankylosing spondylitis. Each CDR3 protein is one row after TCRdb ran MiXCR on the 5' RACE reads. The sample holds hundreds of thousands of distinct CDR3 sequences, 20% to 25% seen once. The sequencing input was blood, either unsorted or a sorted T cell fraction (not recorded which). These receptors all come from a male donor with ankylosing spondylitis or in good health (not recorded which). Both conserved end residues are part of each CDR3. A D gene is named only where the DNA matches it firmly. Clone size appears in some rows only: once, few, many, or a class for an expanded clone.

D gene,V gene,clone size,J gene,CDR3 protein
TRBD2,TRBV20-1,-,TRBJ2-1,CSAGPRVLLAGGPHEQFF
-,TRBV5-1,-,TRBJ2-1,CASTWNGNEQFF
TRBD1,TRBV13,-,TRBJ2-7,CASSLRTGGDEQYF
-,TRBV19,-,TRBJ2-3,CASSEATDTQYF
TRBD2,TRBV3-1,-,TRBJ2-3,CASTPGLALGGDTQYF
-,TRBV6-5,few,TRBJ2-5,CASSYSWEETQYF
TRBD1,TRBV4-1,-,TRBJ2-1,CASSYEPGQSSYNEQFF
-,TRBV29-1,-,TRBJ1-1,CSVLGPTGEAFF
-,TRBV12-3/TRBV12-4,-,TRBJ2-5,CASSLAPLETQYF
TRBD1,TRBV9,-,TRBJ2-3,CASSVEGQGWADTQYF
TRBD1,TRBV5-1,few,TRBJ2-1,CASSLGQGAYGEQFF
TRBD1,TRBV7-9,-,TRBJ2-1,CASSLGDRVNEQFF
TRBD1,TRBV7-8,few,TRBJ2-5,CASSDGTVLNVTQYF
-,TRBV28,-,TRBJ2-7,CASSLSPGDKTYEQYF
-,TRBV7-9,-,TRBJ2-5,CASSLVGRGNQETQYF
-,TRBV27,few,TRBJ1-4,CASSSYYRATNEKLFF
-,TRBV12-3/TRBV12-4,many,TRBJ1-5,CASSQRQVEGQPQHF
-,TRBV9,few,TRBJ1-6,CASSGRDTKNSPLHF
TRBD2,TRBV12-3/TRBV12-4,-,TRBJ2-1,CASSLTSGGEQFF
-,TRBV20-1,few,TRBJ2-3,CSARGPGELLTDTQYF
TRBD2,TRBV7-9,few,TRBJ2-7,CVTTSRLAGKSYEQYF
TRBD1,TRBV10-1,few,TRBJ2-7,CASSEGQGWAYEQYF
TRBD1,TRBV5-1,few,TRBJ2-7,CASSLEGQVPSYEQYF
-,TRBV25-1,few,TRBJ2-7,CASSPLRGASSYEQYF
-,TRBV27,-,TRBJ2-3,CASSLSGPISTDTQYF
TRBD1,TRBV6-1,-,TRBJ1-4,CASSEELPGQANEKRFF
-,TRBV7-8,many,TRBJ2-7,CASTIGPITYEQYF
-,TRBV12-3/TRBV12-4,-,TRBJ2-3,CASSSDLSSTDTQYF
TRBD2,TRBV28,few,TRBJ2-1,CASSFRNLAESTNEQFF
TRBD2,TRBV9,-,TRBJ2-5,CASDSSGGETQYF
TRBD1,TRBV5-4,-,TRBJ2-3,CASSEPGQASDTQYF
TRBD2,TRBV20-1,-,TRBJ2-3,CSARDVGLAGGLTDTQYF
-,TRBV20-1,few,TRBJ1-1,CSARDSGRNTEAFF
TRBD1,TRBV27,-,TRBJ2-1,CASSYDRGLNNEQFF
-,TRBV7-6,-,TRBJ2-7,CASSLDSTSQGLYEQYF
-,TRBV4-1,few,TRBJ2-3,CASSPHGGGGADTQYF
TRBD1,TRBV12-3/TRBV12-4,-,TRBJ2-7,CASSHRDSQGEQYF
-,TRBV29-1,few,TRBJ1-2,CSVLRDYGYTF
-,TRBV9,-,TRBJ2-5,CASSVALGAKTQYF
-,TRBV12-3/TRBV12-4,-,TRBJ2-5,CASSLFLQRRDQETQYF
TRBD1,TRBV7-2,-,TRBJ2-5,CASSWTGDQETQYF
TRBD1,TRBV13,-,TRBJ2-5,CASSIHRGETQYF
-,TRBV3-1,many,TRBJ1-1,CASSQPNNEAFF
-,TRBV29-1,-,TRBJ2-2,CSASGGWSAGELFF
-,TRBV9,-,TRBJ1-5,CASSVGIRGGVDQPQHF
-,TRBV2,-,TRBJ2-5,CASDGLPEAGSETQYF
-,TRBV4-1,-,TRBJ2-7,CASSQEYSLTPYEQYF
-,TRBV2,few,TRBJ2-1,CASSEGWGDTYNEQFF
-,TRBV2,-,TRBJ2-3,CASSEGGNTDTQYF
TRBD2,TRBV29-1,-,TRBJ2-2,CSVPDERGAGELFF
-,TRBV12-3/TRBV12-4,-,TRBJ1-5,CASTTGLQPQHF
-,TRBV12-3/TRBV12-4,-,TRBJ2-6,CASSETGANVLTF
TRBD2,TRBV9,-,TRBJ2-1,CASSALAGVNEQFF
-,TRBV28,few,TRBJ2-7,CASTMGTGLRYEQYF
TRBD2,TRBV12-3/TRBV12-4,few,TRBJ2-5,CASSYKPGLSPETQYF
-,TRBV7-9,once,TRBJ2-7,CASSSPAAYEQYF
-,TRBV7-9,-,TRBJ1-6,CASSLSLRGSPLHF
-,TRBV21-1,-,TRBJ2-5,CASSDWTGETQYF